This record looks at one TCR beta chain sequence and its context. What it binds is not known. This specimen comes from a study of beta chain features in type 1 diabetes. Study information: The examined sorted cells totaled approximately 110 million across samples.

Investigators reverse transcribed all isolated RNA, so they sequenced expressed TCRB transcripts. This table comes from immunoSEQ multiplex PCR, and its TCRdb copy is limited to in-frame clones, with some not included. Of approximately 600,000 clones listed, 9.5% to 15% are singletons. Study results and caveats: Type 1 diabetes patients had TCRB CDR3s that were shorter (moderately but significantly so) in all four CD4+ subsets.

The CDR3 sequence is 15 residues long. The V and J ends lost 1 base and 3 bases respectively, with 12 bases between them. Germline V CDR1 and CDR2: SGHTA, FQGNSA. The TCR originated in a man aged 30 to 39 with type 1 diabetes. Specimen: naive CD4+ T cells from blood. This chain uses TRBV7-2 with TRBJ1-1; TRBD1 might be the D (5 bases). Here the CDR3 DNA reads TGTGCCAGCAGCTTAGGAAGGGGCGCGGACACTGAAGCTTTCTTT. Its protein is CASSLGRGADTEAFF.